What follows are 26 T cell receptor beta chains derived from one specimen sequenced in a study of blood T cell repertoires in COVID-19. Profiling relied on immunoSEQ multiplex PCR, and the TCRdb table lists in-frame clones only, not all of them. The table has 100,000 to 120,000 clones, roughly 85% seen once. What was sequenced was peripheral blood. The receptors originated from a woman older than 75 with active or convalescent COVID-19.

This chain links TRBV6-5 with TRBJ2-1, with 8 bases that match TRBD1. This CDR3 contains 15 residues. The V gene end was trimmed by 8 bases and the J gene end by 4 bases; junction bases not matched to a gene: 10. Germline loops: CDR1 MNHEY, CDR2 SVGAGI. The CDR3 is CASGGGQGAYNEQFF. The CDR3 DNA follows: TGTGCCAGCGGAGGGGGGCAGGGGGCGTACAATGAGCAGTTCTTC.

The rearrangement joins TRBV18 to TRBJ1-1; D unclear. The CDR3 contains 13 residues. Germline CDR1 KGHSH, CDR2 LQKENI. The V and J ends lost 3 bases and 0 bases respectively, with 5 bases between them. CDR3: CASSPYMNTEAFF. DNA for the CDR3: TGTGCCAGCTCACCTTACATGAACACTGAAGCTTTCTTT.

The genes are TRBV29-1 and TRBJ2-3; 8 bases map to TRBD2. This CDR3 contains 14 residues. Germline V gene sequence: CDR1 SQVTM, CDR2 ANQGSEA. V lost 0 bases and J lost 6; bases outside the gene matches: 5. The CDR3 region has the DNA TGCAGCGTTGAAGAAGGGGTAGCGGGGGATACGCAGTATTTT. This sequence encodes CSVEEGVAGDTQYF.

V usage is TRBV6-5 and J usage is TRBJ2-7; D is possibly TRBD2 (6 bases). From germline, CDR1 is MNHEY and CDR2 SVGAGI. With 7 bases removed from V and 1 base from J, the gap between germline ends came to 11 bases. The CDR3 runs to 13 residues. CDR3 protein: CASKDGGSYEQYF. The CDR3, as DNA: TGTGCCAGCAAGGACGGGGGTTCCTACGAGCAGTACTTC.

The V gene is TRBV7-9, the J gene TRBJ1-1; a possible D gene is TRBD1 (6 bases). V shed 5 bases and J shed 0 bases, with 7 bases lying between them. Germline V gene lookup returns CDR1 SEHNR and CDR2 FQNEAQ (reference sequence). CDR3 size: 13 residues. The CDR3: CASSGTLNTEAFF. CDR3 coding DNA: TGTGCCAGCAGCGGGACATTGAACACTGAAGCTTTCTTT.

The rearrangement uses TRBV5-1 and TRBJ2-6; D is unresolved. This CDR3 region has 13 residues. The ends were cut back, 9 bases at V and 0 bases at J, with 7 bases in the middle. The germline CDR1 and CDR2 sequences are SGHRS and YFSETQ. CDR3 sequence (DNA): TGCGCCACCGGGTCCTCTGGGGCCAACGTCCTGACTTTC. Encoded protein: CATGSSGANVLTF. The complete variable domain, with remaining parts taken from reference TRBV5-1 and TRBJ2-6, reads KAGVTQTPRYLIKTRGQQVTLSCSPISGHRSVSWYQQTPGQGLQFLFEYFSETQRNKGNFPGRFSGRQFSNSRSEMNVSTLELGDSALYLCATGSSGANVLTFGAGSRLTVL.

The chain employs TRBV19 and TRBJ2-1; D gene unclear. Trimming stripped 3 bases from V and 5 bases from J, with 5 bases between. Per the germline V gene, CDR1 is LNHDA and CDR2 is SQIVND (reference sequence). The CDR3 has 12 residues. The CDR3 reads CASSIVDNEQFF. Written as DNA, the CDR3 is TGTGCCAGTAGTATCGTAGACAATGAGCAGTTCTTC.

This chain links TRBV4-3 with TRBJ2-7, with D perhaps TRBD1 (6 bases). CDR1 and CDR2 (germline): LGHNA, YSLEER. V lost 4 bases and J lost 4, with 20 bases in between. CDR3 length equals 16 residues. DNA of the CDR3: TGCGCCAGCAGCCGAACCTACCGGGACAAATTATACGAGCAGTACTTC. Translating gives CASSRTYRDKLYEQYF.

The chain recombines TRBV15 with TRBJ2-5, with unresolved D. This CDR3 comprises 14 residues. Between the trimmed V and J ends, which lost 1 base and 0 bases, there was a span of 6 bases. Germline V lookup: CDR1 LNHNV, CDR2 YYDKDF (reference sequence). CDR3 bases: TGTGCCACCAGCAGAGGCGGATACCAAGAGACCCAGTACTTC. It is translated as CATSRGGYQETQYF.

This chain links TRBV10-3 with TRBJ1-2; a possible D gene is TRBD1 (6 bases). CDR1 is ENHRY and CDR2 is SYGVKD in the germline V gene. This CDR3 has 13 amino acids. The V and J ends lost 3 bases and 6 bases respectively, with 11 bases between them. The CDR3 nucleotides are TGTGCCATCAGTGAATGGGGGCGCGATGGCTACACCTTC. Protein: CAISEWGRDGYTF.

The table lists this clone with a count of one. The chain uses TRBV5-1 and TRBJ1-4; 7 bases agree with TRBD1. CDR1 and CDR2 from the germline V gene are SGHRS and YFSETQ. V lost 4 bases and J lost 5; bases outside the gene matches: 5. The CDR3 consists of 14 residues. The CDR3 sequence: CASSVGTVNEKLFF. The DNA of the CDR3 is TGCGCCAGCAGCGTCGGGACAGTCAATGAAAAACTGTTTTTT.

The V call is TRBV6-6, the J call TRBJ2-7; D is perhaps TRBD1 (6 bases). The CDR3 is made up of 17 amino acids. CDR1 and CDR2 from the germline V gene are MNHNY and SVGAGI (reference sequence). Trimming removed 5 bases at V and 0 bases at J, with 20 bases between. In nucleotides, the CDR3 is TGTGCCAGCAGTCCCGGGGTTACGGAGACAGGCTCCTACGAGCAGTACTTC. Translated: CASSPGVTETGSYEQYF.

The chain joins TRBV9 to TRBJ1-6; D not certain. The CDR3 runs 14 residues. The germline V gene encodes CDR1 SGDLS and CDR2 YYNGEE. The V end was cut by 3 bases, the J end by 5 bases, with 9 bases between. CDR3 region: CASSARQDNSPLHF. CDR3 nucleotide sequence: TGTGCCAGCAGCGCGCGACAAGATAATTCACCCCTCCACTTT.

Within the sample, this clone is medium-sized (0.01 to 0.1%). This chain links TRBV7-9 with TRBJ2-1, with 7 bases lining up with TRBD2. The J segment lost 3 bases and the V segment lost 3 bases, leaving 2 bases of the junction unmatched. The germline gives CDR1 SEHNR, CDR2 FQNEAQ (reference sequence). CDR3 length: 14 amino acids. The CDR3 DNA reads TGTGCCAGCAGCTTTGCGGGAGTCTACAATGAGCAGTTCTTC. It encodes CASSFAGVYNEQFF.

The chain joins TRBV28 to TRBJ1-3; D unclear. V lost 6 bases and J 4 bases, leaving 10 bases between the germline ends. CDR3 length: 13 amino acids. The germline CDR1 and CDR2 sequences are MDHEN and SYDVKM. The CDR3 loop is CASRRAAGNTIYF. The CDR3 nucleotides read TGTGCCAGCAGGAGGGCAGCCGGAAACACCATATATTTT.

Only a few counts were recorded for this clone. CDR3 sequence: CASSYLSGRTYEQYF. The CDR3 DNA reads TGTGCCAGCAGTTACTTGAGCGGGAGAACCTACGAGCAGTACTTC. The chain is built from TRBV6-6 and TRBJ2-7; 8 bases map to TRBD2. The CDR3 sequence is 15 residues long. V lost 1 base, J lost 2 bases, and 4 bases stayed unmatched. Looked up from germline, CDR1 is MNHNY and CDR2 is SVGAGI (reference sequence).

The chain links TRBV20-1 to TRBJ2-1; 10 nucleotides align to TRBD2. Trimming cost V 3 bases and J 4 bases; bases outside gene matches: 6. This CDR3 spans 15 amino acids. From germline, CDR1 is DFQATT and CDR2 SNEGSKA (reference sequence). The CDR3: CSASLASGRYNEQFF. The CDR3 nucleotides are TGCAGTGCTAGTCTCGCTAGCGGGAGATACAATGAGCAGTTCTTC.

The chain uses TRBV7-9 and TRBJ2-1; D might be TRBD2 (6 bases). With 3 bases removed from V and 9 bases from J, the gap between germline ends came to 15 bases. Germline CDR1 is SEHNR and CDR2 is FQNEAQ (reference sequence). This CDR3 comprises 14 residues. DNA for the CDR3: TGTGCCAGCAGCTTCTCTGGGAGGTGGAGTGAGCAGTTCTTC. It is translated as CASSFSGRWSEQFF.

This rearrangement joins TRBV7-9 to TRBJ2-1; 7 nucleotides line up with TRBD2. Per the germline V gene, CDR1 is SEHNR and CDR2 is FQNEAQ (reference sequence). CDR3 size: 16 residues. Unmatched junction bases numbered 14, after V lost 4 bases and J lost 8 bases. Here the CDR3 reads CASSSGTTTTRDEQFF. In DNA form, the CDR3 reads TGTGCCAGCAGCTCCGGGACTACCACCACGAGGGATGAGCAGTTCTTC.

The chain links TRBV6-5 to TRBJ2-2; tentatively, D is TRBD2 (7 bases). Deletions cut 9 bases from V and 7 bases from J, with 18 bases between. The germline gives CDR1 MNHEY, CDR2 SVGAGI. CDR3 length: 14 residues. The CDR3 DNA reads as TGTGCCAGTCAAGAAGGGGGGGGGCGCGGGGAGCTGTTTTTT. Translated: CASQEGGGRGELFF.

The genes are TRBV2 and TRBJ2-7; D may be TRBD1 (6 bases). Trimming cost V 8 bases and J 0 bases, with 14 bases left between them. Germline V gives CDR1 SNHLY, CDR2 FYNNEI. There are 14 residues in the CDR3. The CDR3 sequence is CASHPGHNSYEQYF. The CDR3 coding sequence is TGTGCCAGCCATCCGGGACATAACTCCTACGAGCAGTACTTC. Full variable domain (rest looked up from reference TRBV2 and TRBJ2-7): EPEVTQTPSHQVTQMGQEVILRCVPISNHLYFYWYRQILGQKVEFLVSFYNNEISEKSEIFDDQFSVERPDGSNFTLKIRSTKLEDSAMYFCASHPGHNSYEQYFGPGTRLTVT.

The sample holds one count of this clone. This chain uses TRBV9 with TRBJ2-1; 12 positions match TRBD2. Losses at the gene ends were 2 bases for V and 8 bases for J; bases not matched to a gene: 8. The CDR3 sequence is 16 residues long. Germline-derived CDR1 and CDR2 are SGDLS and YYNGEE. The CDR3 reads CASSVGLAGSVYEQFF. The DNA of the CDR3 is TGTGCCAGCAGCGTTGGACTAGCGGGATCTGTCTATGAGCAGTTCTTC.

The count of this clone is one. This sequence joins TRBV5-1 and TRBJ1-3; D is unclear. From germline, CDR1 is SGHRS and CDR2 YFSETQ. The CDR3 is 15 residues long. The V and J ends lost 0 bases and 0 bases respectively, with 7 bases between them. The CDR3 reads CASSLESLSGNTIYF. CDR3 sequence (DNA): TGCGCCAGCAGCTTGGAGAGTCTCTCTGGAAACACCATATATTTT.

The rearrangement uses TRBV5-4 and TRBJ1-2; TRBD1 matches 10 bases. CDR1 is SGHNT and CDR2 is YYREEE in the germline V gene (reference sequence). Germline trimming cut 4 bases from V and 2 bases from J; bases unmatched to any gene: 2. This CDR3 has 14 amino acids. As DNA, the CDR3 is TGTGCCAGCAGCCCGGGACAGGGGAACTATGGCTACACCTTC. This encodes CASSPGQGNYGYTF.

The chain uses TRBV5-8 and TRBJ2-3; 7 bases align to TRBD2. After removal of 4 bases from V and 8 bases from J, the junction contained 10 bases not matched to a gene. This CDR3 is built from 14 residues. Germline loops: CDR1 SGHTS, CDR2 YDEGEE. As DNA, the CDR3 is TGTGCCAGCAGCCTTGGGGACTACGCGGGTACGCAGTATTTT. Translated: CASSLGDYAGTQYF.

V usage is TRBV25-1 and J usage is TRBJ2-2; 8 bases align to TRBD1. CDR1 and CDR2 from the germline V gene are MGHDK and SYGVNS. CDR3 length: 18 residues. V lost 1 base and J lost 4; bases outside the gene matches: 11. The CDR3 nucleotides read TGTGCCAGCAGTGAATTGATGGAGACAGGGGTCACCACCGGGGAGCTGTTTTTT. Amino acids: CASSELMETGVTTGELFF.